What follows is one TCR beta chain and its context. The data originate from a study of blood T cell repertoires in COVID-19. Whole-study context: Samples representing acute and convalescent COVID-19 were sourced from the United States, Italy and Spain. Sample material is recorded as cDNA or gDNA derived from T cells, B-cell-depleted T cells, or PBMCs.

The CDR3 consists of 15 residues. Between the trimmed V and J ends, which lost 0 bases and 0 bases, there was a span of 5 bases. Germline values: CDR1 MGHRA, CDR2 YSYEKL. As processed by the authors: Amplification from reference gene primers served as the basis for estimated nucleated cell counts. The repertoire was sequenced with immunoSEQ multiplex PCR; TCRdb's copy has only in-frame clones and lacks some. The V and J calls and clone size were taken over from that table, and D and trimming were inferred from the DNA. This sample carries about 39,000 clones, 70% to 90% of them seen once, and the ten largest clones take 9% to 10%.

V gene TRBV4-1 combines with J gene TRBJ2-2; D uncertain. Sample: peripheral blood. The sequence was obtained from a human donor in a cohort sampled during active COVID-19. The CDR3 nucleotides read TGCGCCAGCAGCCAAGAGGGCTCGAACACCGGGGAGCTGTTTTTT. Residues: CASSQEGSNTGELFF.